One sample yielded the 15 T cell receptor beta chains listed below, sequenced in a study of blood T cells in healthy people across ages. With a J-beta primer mix and a sample-barcoded 5' primer, a second PCR ran roughly 6 to 11 cycles. TCRdb re-called the 5' RACE reads through MiXCR, storing one row per CDR3 protein. The data contain some 690,000 distinct CDR3 sequences, about a fifth of them singletons. Sequencing was carried out using blood. These receptors originate from a man between 70 and 80 years old in good health.

The CDR3 loop reads CASSPWTGGFTEAFF. The CDR3 DNA reads as TGTGCCAGCAGTCCTTGGACAGGGGGTTTCACTGAAGCTTTCTTT. The rearrangement links TRBV27 to TRBJ1-1, with 10 nucleotides matching TRBD1. The CDR3 loop spans 15 amino acids. Germline V gives CDR1 MNHEY, CDR2 SMNVEV (reference sequence). V shed 5 bases, J shed 4 bases, and the junction held 7 bases outside the gene matches.

This clonotype was seen a few times. The gene calls are TRBV20-1 and TRBJ1-1; 7 positions match TRBD1. The CDR3 is made up of 16 amino acids. J was trimmed by 1 base and V by 0 bases; bases with no gene match: 8. Looked up from germline, CDR1 is DFQATT and CDR2 is SNEGSKA (reference sequence). Here the CDR3 reads CSARDQGGYSNTEAFF. CDR3 DNA: TGCAGTGCTAGAGATCAGGGGGGCTACTCGAACACTGAAGCTTTCTTT.

This clonotype was detected once. The CDR3 nucleotides are TGCAGTGCTAGTAACAGCGGGAGGGTGAATGAGCAGTTCTTC. Its translation is CSASNSGRVNEQFF. The rearrangement joins TRBV20-1 to TRBJ2-5, with 10 bases that match TRBD2. The end of the DNA is better explained by TRBJ2-1, so the J call may be wrong. CDR1 and CDR2 (germline): DFQATT, SNEGSKA (reference sequence). The CDR3 contains 14 residues.

This clonotype showed up just a few times. The rearrangement uses TRBV7-6 and TRBJ2-1, with D possibly being TRBD2 (6 bases). Trimming took off 4 bases at V and 5 bases at J, with 12 bases between the two ends. The CDR3 length is 14 residues. Germline-derived CDR1 and CDR2 are SGHVS and FNYEAQ. This CDR3 reads CASSSGLTNNEQFF. The CDR3 region has the DNA TGTGCCAGCAGCTCGGGACTCACGAACAATGAGCAGTTCTTC.

The rearrangement joins TRBV29-1 to TRBJ1-1, with a tentative D call TRBD1 (5 bases). Trimming pared 4 bases from V and 4 bases from J, leaving 10 bases between. The CDR3 runs 12 residues. The V gene's germline CDR1 is SQVTM and CDR2 ANQGSEA. The CDR3 bases are TGCAGCGTTGCTTCCGGGGCCACTGAAGCTTTCTTT. Residues: CSVASGATEAFF.

The chain is built from TRBV19 and TRBJ1-1, with 9 bases fitting TRBD1. V dropped 6 bases and J dropped 4; count of bases not matched to a gene: 6. The CDR3 has 14 residues. Germline lookup yields CDR1 LNHDA and CDR2 SQIVND (reference sequence). The CDR3 spells CASRKQGAVTEAFF. The CDR3 DNA is TGTGCCAGTAGGAAACAGGGGGCGGTCACTGAAGCTTTCTTT.

The chain uses TRBV20-1 and TRBJ1-2, with no clear D. The germline V gene encodes CDR1 DFQATT and CDR2 SNEGSKA (reference sequence). The ends were cut back, 7 bases at V and 4 bases at J, with 16 bases in the middle. The CDR3 runs 13 residues. The CDR3 sequence: CSVVGSASYGYTF. The CDR3 DNA is TGCAGTGTGGTTGGGTCGGCCTCCTATGGCTACACCTTC.

This clonotype was seen more than once but under ten times. The chain recombines TRBV29-1 with TRBJ2-3, with D perhaps TRBD1 or TRBD2 (5 bases each). V was pared by 3 bases and J by 2 bases, with 12 bases between. CDR1 SQVTM and CDR2 ANQGSEA come from the germline V gene. The CDR3 length is 14 residues. The CDR3 region has the DNA TGCAGCGTTGATCAAGCGGACAACACAGATACGCAGTATTTT. Protein: CSVDQADNTDTQYF.

V usage is TRBV5-5 and J usage is TRBJ1-5, with D tentatively TRBD1 (6 bases). CDR3 length: 15 amino acids. Germline V gene lookup returns CDR1 SGHKS and CDR2 YYEKEE (reference sequence). V shed 5 bases and J shed 0 bases, with 12 bases lying between them. The CDR3 DNA sequence: TGTGCCAGCAGGAGCGGGACACTTAGCAATCAGCCCCAGCATTTT. Translation gives CASRSGTLSNQPQHF.

This clonotype was detected only a few times. The chain couples TRBV5-1 to TRBJ2-3; 7 bases are shared with TRBD2. This CDR3 is built from 15 residues. Trimming removed 0 bases from V and 4 bases from J; junction bases left unmatched: 5. Germline CDR1 and CDR2: SGHRS and YFSETQ. The CDR3 protein is CASSLVSSGSDTQYF. The CDR3 DNA reads as TGCGCCAGCAGCTTGGTTTCTAGCGGCTCAGATACGCAGTATTTT.

On this clonotype: It may be a read error: a sequence one base away is much more abundant. V and J are TRBV29-1 and TRBJ2-7; TRBD1 might be the D (6 bases). The CDR3 loop spans 12 amino acids. V lost 0 bases, J lost 3 bases, and 6 bases lay in between. Germline V gene sequence: CDR1 SQVTM, CDR2 ANQGSEA. DNA of the CDR3: TGCAGCGTTGAAGAGACAGGCTACGAGCAGTACTTC. Its protein is CSVEETGYEQYF.

Only a few counts were recorded for this clonotype. The CDR3 protein is CASSLDKREGTDTQYF. The CDR3 DNA reads TGTGCCAGCAGTTTAGACAAGCGGGAGGGCACAGATACGCAGTATTTT. V usage is TRBV12-3 or TRBV12-4 and J usage is TRBJ2-3; 9 nucleotides line up with TRBD2. This CDR3 is built from 16 residues. V shed 1 base, J shed 1 base, and the junction held 3 bases outside the gene matches.

This rearrangement joins TRBV4-1 to TRBJ2-1; D unresolved. Germline CDR1 reads MGHRA; CDR2 reads YSYEKL. This CDR3 is built from 16 residues. Trimming stripped 5 bases from V and 5 bases from J, with 19 bases between. This chain's CDR3 is CASSGLGFLENNEQFF. CDR3 bases: TGCGCCAGCAGCGGCCTTGGCTTTTTGGAGAACAATGAGCAGTTCTTC.

The gene calls are TRBV6-1 and TRBJ1-4; maybe TRBD1 (5 bases). V gave up 10 bases and J gave up 4 bases, with 19 bases separating them. Per germline, CDR1 MNHNS and CDR2 SASEGT. The CDR3 has 15 residues. CDR3 in DNA: TGTGCCACCGTGACCGGGTGGGGGATTAATGAAAAACTGTTTTTT. Translation: CATVTGWGINEKLFF.

This clonotype was counted a few times. The chain recombines TRBV24-1 with TRBJ2-5; 12 bases match TRBD1. V lost 5 bases and J lost 2; bases outside the gene matches: 5. Per germline, CDR1 KGHDR and CDR2 SFDVKD. The CDR3 consists of 16 residues. The CDR3 sequence is CATSGDRGQYQETQYF. The CDR3 DNA is TGTGCCACCAGTGGGGACAGGGGGCAATATCAAGAGACCCAGTACTTC.